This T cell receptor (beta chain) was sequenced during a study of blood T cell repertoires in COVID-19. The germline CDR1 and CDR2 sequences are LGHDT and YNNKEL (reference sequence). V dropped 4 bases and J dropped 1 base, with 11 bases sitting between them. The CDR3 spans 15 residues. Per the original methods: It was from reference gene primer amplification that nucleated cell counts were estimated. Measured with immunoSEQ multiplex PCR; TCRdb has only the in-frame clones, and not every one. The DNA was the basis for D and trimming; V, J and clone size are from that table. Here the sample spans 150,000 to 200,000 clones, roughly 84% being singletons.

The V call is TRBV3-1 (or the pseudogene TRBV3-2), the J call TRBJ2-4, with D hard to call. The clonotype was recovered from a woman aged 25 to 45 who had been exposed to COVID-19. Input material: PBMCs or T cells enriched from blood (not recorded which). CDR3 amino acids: CASSPSPRAKNIQYF. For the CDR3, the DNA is TGTGCCAGCAGCCCTAGTCCTCGGGCCAAAAACATTCAGTACTTC.